The T cell receptor (beta chain) under discussion was sequenced for a study of OX40 agonist ivuxolimab in advanced cancers. For the wider study: The costimulatory receptor OX40 (CD134) was targeted by ivuxolimab, a fully human IgG2 agonistic monoclonal antibody. Intravenous ivuxolimab was administered to patients every 2 weeks at six dose levels: 0.01, 0.1, 0.3, 1.5, 3 and 10 mg/kg. Of the roughly 53 patients in dose escalation, about 20 had hepatocellular carcinoma, approximately 15 had melanoma, 9 had renal cell carcinoma and 9 had head and neck cancer. In the dose-escalation cohort, 65% to 90% of patients were male, and the mean age was about 55 years, with a range of roughly 20 to 80. Patients were allowed to have had prior anti-PD-1, anti-PD-L1 or anti-CTLA-4 therapy, and 30% to 50% of the dose-escalation patients had previously received checkpoint inhibitors. Three dose-escalation patients achieved partial responses, one with hepatocellular carcinoma and two with cutaneous melanoma. Peripheral TCRbeta sequencing was intended to test whether TCR sequence diversity was altered and clonal T-cell expansion was caused by ivuxolimab. The paper describes the monotherapy dose-escalation part (N of about 47 patients) of the phase I trial of ivuxolimab. What the research found in general, with its limitations: In partial responders in the 0.1-3.0 mg/kg groups, normalized peripheral clonal expansion was found to be among the lowest, especially among CD8+ T cells. After ivuxolimab, more expanded clones were found on average in CD8+ T cells than in CD4+ T cells. The antigen specificity of the clonally expanded peripheral T cells was not determined. Low levels of normalized T-cell clonal expansion were also shown by some nonresponding patients. At doses of 0.1 to 3.0 mg/kg, clonal expansion of both CD4+ and CD8+ T cells in blood was seen between baseline and week 6.

Genomic DNA was extracted from sorted cells for sequencing of the TCRbeta CDR3 region. TCRbeta CDR3 regions were sequenced using the immunoSEQ Assay. TCRdb retrieved this table from immuneACCESS and kept in-frame rearrangements only. Not all clones are present; in checked studies, unresolved V genes account for under half, and no reason is known for the remainder. This sample lists some 42,000 clones; about 86% were detected once. The ten largest clones add up to around a fifth of the sample. As regards this clone: Its specific antigen is unknown. Qualities for individual bases were not recorded, and no much larger clone is one base off.

CDR1 SGHDT and CDR2 YYEEEE were looked up in the germline V gene. V and J are truncated by 3 bases and 7 bases respectively, leaving an intervening sequence of 17 bases. The CDR3 measures 15 amino acids from cysteine to phenylalanine. Only CDR3 DNA remains: 45 bases, in frame from the first base. The trial excluded patients who had a history of autoimmune disease or were on systemic immunosuppression. Peripheral blood for TCR sequencing was collected from all dose cohorts at baseline, on cycle 4 day 1, and on cycle 7 day 1. Samples came from an open-label, multicenter, first-in-human phase I dose-escalation trial of ivuxolimab. Adults with locally advanced or metastatic head and neck squamous cell, hepatocellular, melanoma or renal cell carcinoma were enrolled in the trial. Before TCR sequencing, CD4+ T cells and CD8+ T cells were sorted from peripheral blood as separate populations.

The V and J segments used are TRBV5-6 and TRBJ1-5, and possibly TRBD1, on 6 matching bases. Sequenced material: CD4+ or CD8+ T cells sorted from blood, taken in a trial of the OX40 agonist ivuxolimab. The receptor was isolated from an adult with an advanced solid tumor such as melanoma, head and neck, liver or kidney cancer. The DNA reads TGTGCCAGCAGCTCGCGGGGGGGCTTCTCGCAGCCCCAGCATTTT. Its translation reads: CASSSRGGFSQPQHF.